This T cell receptor beta chain was recorded in a study of blood T cells in healthy people across ages. The authors ran a second PCR of about 6 to 11 cycles using a sample-barcoded 5' primer and a J-beta primer mix. MiXCR, applied by TCRdb to the 5' RACE reads, yields one record per CDR3 protein. The sample has approximately 800,000 distinct CDR3 sequences; about 61% are singletons. Regarding the study as a whole: TCR beta diversity was tightly associated with the proportion of naive T cells. Both naive CD4+ cell counts and diversity were greater in long-lived donors than in aged donors.

In regard to this clonotype: What it binds is not known.

In germline, CDR1 is SGHTA, CDR2 FQGNSA. The CDR3 spans 13 residues. Between the trimmed V and J ends, which lost 2 bases and 8 bases, there was a span of 7 bases. Source material: blood. The receptor was derived from a man aged 35-49 years in good health. This chain uses TRBV7-2 with TRBJ1-6, with D hard to call. CDR3 residues: CASSLLRDSPLHF. DNA for the CDR3: TGTGCCAGCAGCTTACTAAGGGATTCACCCCTCCACTTT.